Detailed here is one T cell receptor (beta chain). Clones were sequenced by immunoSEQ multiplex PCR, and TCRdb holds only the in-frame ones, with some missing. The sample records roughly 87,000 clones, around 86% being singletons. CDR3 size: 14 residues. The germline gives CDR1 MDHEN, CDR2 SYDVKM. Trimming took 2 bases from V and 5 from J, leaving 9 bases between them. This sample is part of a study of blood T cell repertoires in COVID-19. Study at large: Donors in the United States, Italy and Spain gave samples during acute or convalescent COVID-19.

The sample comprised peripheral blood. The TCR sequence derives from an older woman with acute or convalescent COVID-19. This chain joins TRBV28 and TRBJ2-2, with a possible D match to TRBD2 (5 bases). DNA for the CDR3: TGTGCCAGCAGTTTACCCGGGGATACCGGGGAGCTGTTTTTT. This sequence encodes CASSLPGDTGELFF.